One T cell receptor beta chain is described in this entry. No antigen is known for it. All sorted populations exceeded 95% purity. The authors reverse transcribed all of the isolated RNA, so sequencing captured expressed TCRB transcripts. It was found that naive, central memory and regulatory T cell samples averaged around 3.7 million reads. The repertoire was sequenced with immunoSEQ multiplex PCR; TCRdb's copy has only in-frame clones and lacks some. This table has some 44,000 clones, 65% to 70% appearing once. The data originate from a study of beta chain features in type 1 diabetes. Study results and limitations: The naive, central memory and Treg TCRB repertoires looked more alike in patients than they did in healthy donors. Type 1 diabetes patients had moderately but significantly shorter TCRB CDR3s in all four CD4+ subsets.

The CDR3 totals 14 residues. Germline CDR1 and CDR2: KGHSH and LQKENI. The trim removed 6 bases at V and 3 bases at J, leaving 4 bases unmatched. The specimen was Tregs from blood. J is TRBJ1-1 and V is TRBV18; 10 bases are a match to TRBD1. The TCR comes from a woman aged 18-35 years with type 1 diabetes. CDR3 DNA sequence: TGTGCCAGCTCTCGACAGGGGGCGGACACTGAAGCTTTCTTT. Translated, it gives CASSRQGADTEAFF.